Each of the 28 T cell receptor beta chains below was sequenced from the same sample in a study of cytomegalovirus exposure and HLA in healthy donors. The PCR had 60 Vbeta and 13 Jbeta primers. TCRdb keeps only in-frame clones here, not all; method: immunoSEQ multiplex PCR. The sample table includes some 75,000 clones. Sample: PBMCs. The receptor source for this set is a middle-aged man in good health and CMV-seronegative.

V usage is TRBV6-1 and J usage is TRBJ1-2; 10 bases align to TRBD1. Per germline, CDR1 MNHNS and CDR2 SASEGT. The CDR3 totals 16 residues. V gave up 4 bases and J gave up 6 bases; unmatched junction bases: 11. CDR3: CASSGTGGGRGNGYTF. The CDR3 bases are TGTGCCAGCAGTGGGACAGGGGGTGGACGAGGTAATGGCTACACCTTC.

The J gene is TRBJ1-2, the V gene TRBV28; 10 bases are a match to TRBD1. The V gene end was trimmed by 11 bases and the J gene end by 3 bases; junction bases not matched to a gene: 12. Germline CDR1 reads MDHEN; CDR2 reads SYDVKM. This CDR3 comprises 15 residues. The CDR3 DNA sequence: TGTGCCGTAAGGGACAGGGGTAATCTTTACTATGGCTACACCTTC. It specifies CAVRDRGNLYYGYTF.

The chain joins TRBV6-1 to TRBJ1-2; perhaps TRBD1 as D (6 bases). The CDR3 has 14 amino acids. V was clipped by 5 bases and J by 7 bases, with 17 bases between them. Germline CDR1 and CDR2: MNHNS and SASEGT. CDR3 DNA sequence: TGTGCCAGCAGTCTGGACAGAGACGCAGTTGGCTACACCTTC. Its translation: CASSLDRDAVGYTF.

The chain is built from TRBV28 and TRBJ2-5; TRBD1 matches at 8 bases. Germline CDR1 reads MDHEN; CDR2 reads SYDVKM. The trim removed 4 bases at V and 5 bases at J, leaving 6 bases unmatched. This CDR3 spans 14 amino acids. The DNA for the CDR3 is TGTGCCAGCAGTTGGCAGGGGGCGCGGGAGACCCAGTACTTC. Amino acids: CASSWQGARETQYF.

This chain joins TRBV29-1 and TRBJ2-3; 8 positions agree with TRBD2. Germline CDR1 is SQVTM and CDR2 is ANQGSEA. This CDR3 region has 16 residues. With 6 bases clipped from V and 0 bases from J, the junction kept 11 bases outside the gene matches. CDR3 nucleotides: TGCAGCGTGCGAGGGAGTCTAGCGGGTAGCACAGATACGCAGTATTTT. Translating it yields CSVRGSLAGSTDTQYF.

This chain connects TRBV7-2 to TRBJ2-2; weak D call: TRBD2 (5 bases). This CDR3 is 16 amino acids long. Germline V gives CDR1 SGHTA, CDR2 FQGNSA. Trimming took off 4 bases at V and 2 bases at J, with 14 bases between the two ends. CDR3 region: CASSWRKSLNTGELFF. CDR3 sequence (DNA): TGTGCCAGCAGCTGGAGGAAGAGCCTTAACACCGGGGAGCTGTTTTTT.

The chain couples TRBV5-8 to TRBJ2-7; D remains unclear. Germline CDR1 is SGHTS and CDR2 is YDEGEE. The CDR3 consists of 13 residues. V was trimmed by 0 bases and J by 0 bases, leaving 4 bases between them. CDR3 region: CASSLGRSYEQYF. The CDR3 DNA follows: TGTGCCAGCAGCTTGGGTCGCTCCTACGAGCAGTACTTC.

CDR3 bases: TGTGCCAGCAGCGTCGGGAGTACCGGGGCCGGGGAGCTGTTTTTT. Translating gives CASSVGSTGAGELFF. The chain recombines TRBV9 with TRBJ2-2; a possible D gene is TRBD2 (6 bases). The CDR3 covers 15 residues. Germline-derived CDR1 and CDR2 are SGDLS and YYNGEE. V was shortened by 2 bases and J by 6 bases, with 14 bases between the two germline ends.

This chain links TRBV9 with TRBJ1-4; 8 bases are a match to TRBD1. From germline, CDR1 is SGDLS and CDR2 YYNGEE. This CDR3 has 15 amino acids. The V and J ends lost 4 bases and 4 bases, in that order; junction bases with no gene match: 6. CDR3 DNA sequence: TGTGCCAGCAGCCCAGGGGGCCGGGGTAATGAAAAACTGTTTTTT. Residues: CASSPGGRGNEKLFF.

The chain has TRBV6-5 and TRBJ1-6, with 7 positions matching TRBD1. After removal of 0 bases from V and 6 bases from J, the junction contained 2 bases not matched to a gene. This CDR3 contains 15 residues. Germline CDR1 and CDR2: MNHEY and SVGAGI. The CDR3 loop is CASSYSRDSNSPLHF. DNA of the CDR3: TGTGCCAGCAGTTACTCTCGGGACAGTAATTCACCCCTCCACTTT.

The J gene is TRBJ1-2, the V gene TRBV7-9, with 8 bases identical to TRBD1. Germline assignment: CDR1 SEHNR and CDR2 FQNEAQ (reference sequence). J was trimmed by 5 bases and V by 7 bases; bases with no gene match: 9. The CDR3 spans 14 residues. The CDR3 sequence: CASTQGDATYGYTF. The CDR3 nucleotides are TGTGCCAGCACACAGGGGGACGCCACATATGGCTACACCTTC.

The rearrangement uses TRBV25-1 and TRBJ2-7; D unresolved. Germline V gene lookup returns CDR1 MGHDK and CDR2 SYGVNS. The CDR3 totals 15 residues. Trimming left V 1 base short and J 2 bases short, with 12 bases between. CDR3 residues: CASSESKTRPYEQYF. The CDR3 DNA sequence: TGTGCCAGCAGTGAATCCAAGACAAGACCCTACGAGCAGTACTTC.

The CDR3 DNA sequence: TGTGCCAGCAGTGAACCGGGCAGGGGAGACGAGCAGTACTTC. This codes for CASSEPGRGDEQYF. V and J are TRBV6-1 and TRBJ2-7; D might be TRBD1 (6 bases). Germline assignment: CDR1 MNHNS and CDR2 SASEGT. This CDR3 is 14 amino acids long. The V and J ends lost 2 bases and 5 bases respectively, with 13 bases between them.

The V call is TRBV5-1, the J call TRBJ2-7; 7 bases agree with TRBD1. Germline V lookup: CDR1 SGHRS, CDR2 YFSETQ. CDR3 length equals 13 residues. V dropped 4 bases and J dropped 5; count of bases not matched to a gene: 6. Here the CDR3 DNA reads TGCGCCAGCAGCGAACCAGGGGGAGACGAGCAGTACTTC. Protein sequence: CASSEPGGDEQYF.

The CDR3 DNA is TGTGCCAGCAGTTACACTAGCGGGGGGCCCGGGGAGCAGTTCTTC. This sequence encodes CASSYTSGGPGEQFF. The chain employs TRBV6-6 and TRBJ2-1; 12 bases align to TRBD2. The ends lost 2 bases at V and 10 bases at J; junction bases unmatched: 6. CDR3 length: 15 residues. The germline V gene has CDR1 MNHNY and CDR2 SVGAGI (reference sequence).

V gene TRBV7-2 combines with J gene TRBJ2-1; 9 positions match TRBD2. V lost 5 bases and J lost 7; bases outside the gene matches: 9. CDR1 is SGHTA and CDR2 is FQGNSA in the germline V gene. The CDR3 sequence is 15 residues long. The CDR3 region is CASSIGSGRLNEQFF. CDR3 nucleotide sequence: TGTGCCAGCAGCATAGGTAGCGGGAGACTGAATGAGCAGTTCTTC.

The CDR3 loop is CASSDLRGGYGYTF. CDR3 bases: TGTGCCAGCAGTGATTTGCGGGGCGGCTATGGCTACACCTTC. This chain connects TRBV2 to TRBJ1-2, with D tentatively TRBD1 (5 bases). V was pared by 3 bases and J by 4 bases, with 12 bases between. CDR1 and CDR2 from the germline V gene are SNHLY and FYNNEI. This CDR3 is 14 amino acids long.

The chain links TRBV19 to TRBJ2-1, with TRBD1 matching over 7 bases. Losses at the gene ends were 2 bases for V and 5 bases for J; bases not matched to a gene: 0. This CDR3 has 13 residues. CDR1 and CDR2 (germline): LNHDA, SQIVND (reference sequence). In DNA form, the CDR3 reads TGTGCCAGTAGTATACAGGGGGACAATGAGCAGTTCTTC. Translated, it gives CASSIQGDNEQFF. Together with reference TRBV19 and TRBJ2-1, the CDR3 gives the full variable domain: DGGITQSPKYLFRKEGQNVTLSCEQNLNHDAMYWYRQDPGQGLRLIYYSQIVNDFQKGDIAEGYSVSREKKESFPLTVTSAQKNPTAFYLCASSIQGDNEQFFGPGTRLTVL.

J is TRBJ2-5 and V is TRBV7-2; D call uncertain. The CDR3 runs to 13 residues. Trimming stripped 5 bases from V and 5 bases from J, with 12 bases between. CDR1 is SGHTA, CDR2 FQGNSA, per germline. The CDR3 sequence: CASSPSVWETQYF. The CDR3 DNA sequence: TGTGCCAGCAGCCCTAGTGTCTGGGAGACCCAGTACTTC.

This chain links TRBV28 with TRBJ1-1, with D perhaps matching TRBD1 (6 bases). Germline values: CDR1 MDHEN, CDR2 SYDVKM. V was pared by 5 bases and J by 1 base, with 14 bases between. The CDR3 loop spans 15 amino acids. The CDR3 nucleotides are TGTGCCAGCAGTACTCAGGGGACGGGGAACACTGAAGCTTTCTTT. Encoded protein: CASSTQGTGNTEAFF.

The chain has TRBV4-2 and TRBJ2-7; D possibly corresponds to TRBD2 (7 bases). The CDR3 has 15 amino acids. Germline V gives CDR1 LGHNA, CDR2 YNFKEQ. V was trimmed by 4 bases and J by 5 bases, leaving 18 bases between them. The CDR3: CASSRTEGGPNEQYF. Written as DNA, the CDR3 is TGTGCCAGCAGCCGAACCGAGGGGGGGCCCAACGAGCAGTACTTC.

The chain couples TRBV7-9 to TRBJ2-1; 12 bases fit TRBD2. Germline values: CDR1 SEHNR, CDR2 FQNEAQ (reference sequence). V was clipped by 5 bases and J by 6 bases; unmatched bases: 5. The CDR3 consists of 15 residues. Here the CDR3 DNA reads TGTGCCAGCAGCGTCCTAGCGGGGGGGACCAATGAGCAGTTCTTC. Residues: CASSVLAGGTNEQFF.

This rearrangement joins TRBV5-1 to TRBJ2-2; 7 bases fit TRBD1. Germline CDR1 is SGHRS and CDR2 is YFSETQ. The CDR3 has 15 amino acids. Trimming took 7 bases from V and 2 from J; bases not matched to a gene: 8. This CDR3 reads CASGGQPSNTGELFF. The CDR3 bases are TGCGCCAGCGGGGGACAGCCTAGTAACACCGGGGAGCTGTTTTTT.

The chain uses TRBV10-3 and TRBJ1-2; TRBD1 matches at 8 bases. In germline, CDR1 is ENHRY, CDR2 SYGVKD. J gave up 6 bases and V 3 bases, and 6 bases lay outside the gene matches. CDR3 length: 14 residues. The CDR3, as DNA: TGTGCCATCAGTGAAACACAGGGGGGAGATGGCTACACCTTC. Amino acids: CAISETQGGDGYTF.

The chain joins TRBV10-3 to TRBJ1-2; D unresolved. Germline V gene data show CDR1 as ENHRY and CDR2 as SYGVKD. V was clipped by 0 bases and J by 2 bases, with 16 bases between them. This CDR3 comprises 17 residues. The CDR3 here is CAISESPQPTTNYGYTF. CDR3 sequence (DNA): TGTGCCATCAGTGAGTCGCCACAGCCAACAACAAACTATGGCTACACCTTC.

CDR3 in amino acids: CASSLGLAGGPGGEQFF. DNA for the CDR3: TGTGCCAGCAGCTTAGGACTAGCGGGGGGGCCTGGAGGTGAGCAGTTCTTC. The rearrangement uses TRBV11-3 and TRBJ2-1; 14 bases are shared with TRBD2. With 1 base clipped from V and 9 bases from J, the junction kept 8 bases outside the gene matches. The germline V gene has CDR1 SGHNT and CDR2 YENEEA. The CDR3 covers 17 residues.

J is TRBJ2-1 and V is TRBV27; TRBD2 might be the D (5 bases). CDR1 is MNHEY, CDR2 SMNVEV, per germline (reference sequence). The V gene lost 1 base and the J gene lost 0 bases, with 10 bases spanning the gap. The CDR3 has 16 residues. The CDR3 spells CASSLFSVGSYNEQFF. The DNA of the CDR3 is TGTGCCAGCAGTTTATTTAGCGTCGGCTCCTACAATGAGCAGTTCTTC.

The genes are TRBV5-1 and TRBJ1-2, with TRBD1 matching 7 bases. The germline CDR1 and CDR2 sequences are SGHRS and YFSETQ. There are 15 residues in the CDR3. After removal of 3 bases from V and 4 bases from J, the junction contained 9 bases not matched to a gene. Here the CDR3 reads CASSSGQVRPYGYTF. The DNA for the CDR3 is TGCGCCAGCAGCTCCGGACAGGTTCGCCCCTATGGCTACACCTTC.